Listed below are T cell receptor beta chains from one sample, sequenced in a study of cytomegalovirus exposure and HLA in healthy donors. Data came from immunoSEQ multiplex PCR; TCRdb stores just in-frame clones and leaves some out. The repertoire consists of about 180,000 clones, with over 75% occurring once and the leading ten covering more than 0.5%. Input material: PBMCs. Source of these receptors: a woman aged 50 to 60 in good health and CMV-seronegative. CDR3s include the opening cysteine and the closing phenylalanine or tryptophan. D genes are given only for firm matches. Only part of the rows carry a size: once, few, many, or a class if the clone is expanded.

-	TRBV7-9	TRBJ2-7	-	CASEGVNYEQYF	TGTGCCAGCGAGGGAGTGAACTACGAGCAGTACTTC
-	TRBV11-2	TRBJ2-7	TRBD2	CASSRPPERERNYEQYF	TGTGCCAGCAGCCGACCTCCCGAGCGGGAGAGGAACTACGAGCAGTACTTC
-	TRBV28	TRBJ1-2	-	CASSPREAYGYTF	TGTGCCAGCAGTCCCCGGGAGGCCTATGGCTACACCTTC
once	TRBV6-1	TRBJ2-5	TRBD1	CASSEFPAHRDRGAETQYF	TGTGCCAGCAGTGAATTTCCGGCCCATCGGGACAGGGGGGCAGAGACCCAGTACTTC
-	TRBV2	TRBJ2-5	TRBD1	CANQPDRAQETQYF	TGTGCCAACCAACCGGACAGGGCTCAAGAGACCCAGTACTTC
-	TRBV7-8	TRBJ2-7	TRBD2	CASSLGVVGGYEQYF	TGTGCCAGCAGCTTAGGGGTCGTCGGGGGGTACGAGCAGTACTTC
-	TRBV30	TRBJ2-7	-	CAWSRQDYEQYF	TGTGCCTGGAGTCGCCAGGATTACGAGCAGTACTTC
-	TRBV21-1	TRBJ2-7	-	CASSKVGDSPSYEQYF	TGTGCCAGCAGCAAAGTAGGGGACTCACCCTCCTACGAGCAGTACTTC
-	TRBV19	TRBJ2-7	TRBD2	CASSISGSPHEQYF	TGTGCCAGTAGTATAAGCGGGAGTCCCCACGAGCAGTACTTC
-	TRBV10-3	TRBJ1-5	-	CAISDGDPLEPQHF	TGTGCCATCAGTGATGGAGATCCGCTGGAGCCCCAGCATTTT
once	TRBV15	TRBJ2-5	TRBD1	CATSLNRGPQETQYF	TGTGCCACCAGCCTAAACAGGGGGCCCCAAGAGACCCAGTACTTC
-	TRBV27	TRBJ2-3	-	CASRRGREPTDTQYF	TGTGCCAGCAGGCGGGGCAGAGAACCCACAGATACGCAGTATTTT
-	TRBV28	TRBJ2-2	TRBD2	CASSLPRTSSTGELFF	TGTGCCAGCAGTTTACCTAGGACTAGTTCCACCGGGGAGCTGTTTTTT
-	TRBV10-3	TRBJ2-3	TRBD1	CAISGQGVDTQYF	TGTGCCATCAGTGGGCAGGGGGTAGATACGCAGTATTTT
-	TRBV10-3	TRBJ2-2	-	CAISDSGTLGHGELFF	TGTGCCATCAGTGATTCCGGGACACTGGGGCACGGGGAGCTGTTTTTT
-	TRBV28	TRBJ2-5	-	CASSPQIFVYGEETQYF	TGTGCCAGCAGTCCCCAAATATTTGTCTACGGGGAAGAGACCCAGTACTTC
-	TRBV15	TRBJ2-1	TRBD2	CATSRDSLAGVLDEQFF	TGTGCCACCAGCAGAGATTCTCTAGCGGGAGTGCTCGATGAGCAGTTCTTC
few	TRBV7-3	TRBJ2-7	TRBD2	CASSPGLAGTDEQYF	TGTGCCAGCAGCCCGGGACTAGCGGGCACGGACGAGCAGTACTTC
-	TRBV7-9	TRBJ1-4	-	CASSPARETNEKLFF	TGTGCCAGCAGCCCTGCCCGGGAGACTAATGAAAAACTGTTTTTT
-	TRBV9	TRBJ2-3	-	CASSLRDTQYF	TGTGCCAGCAGCCTCCGGGATACGCAGTATTTT
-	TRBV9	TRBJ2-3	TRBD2	CASSAPSRGADTQYF	TGTGCCAGCAGCGCACCGTCGCGGGGGGCAGATACGCAGTATTTT
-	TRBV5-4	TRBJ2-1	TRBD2	CASSSRSGGDNEQFF	TGTGCCAGCAGCTCCCGTAGCGGGGGGGACAATGAGCAGTTCTTC
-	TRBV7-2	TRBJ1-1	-	CASSLPGQLNTEAFF	TGTGCCAGCAGCTTACCCGGACAGCTGAACACTGAAGCTTTCTTT
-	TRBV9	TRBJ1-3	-	CASSAAEGNSGNTIYF	TGTGCCAGCAGCGCCGCGGAGGGAAATTCTGGAAACACCATATATTTT
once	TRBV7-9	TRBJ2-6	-	CASGRTGSGANVLTF	TGTGCCAGCGGCCGAACAGGGAGTGGGGCCAACGTCCTGACTTTC
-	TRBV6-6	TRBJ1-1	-	CASRDQGYTEAFF	TGTGCCAGCAGAGACCAGGGATACACTGAAGCTTTCTTT
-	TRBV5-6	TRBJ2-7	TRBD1	CASSLTGGDYEQYF	TGTGCCAGCAGCTTGACAGGGGGCGACTACGAGCAGTACTTC
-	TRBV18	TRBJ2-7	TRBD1	CASSPGQGTSYEQCF	TGTGCCAGCTCACCAGGACAGGGCACCTCCTACGAGCAGTGCTTC
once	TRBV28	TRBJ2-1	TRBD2	CASSSLGSGGRNEQFF	TGTGCCAGCAGCTCCTTAGGTAGCGGGGGGCGGAATGAGCAGTTCTTC
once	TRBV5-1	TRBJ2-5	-	CASSLVGLGETQYF	TGCGCCAGCAGCTTGGTGGGGCTGGGAGAGACCCAGTACTTC
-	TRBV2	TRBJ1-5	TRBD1	CASSEDRGSNQPQHF	TGTGCCAGCAGTGAAGACAGGGGTAGCAATCAGCCCCAGCATTTT
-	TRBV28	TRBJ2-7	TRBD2	CASSLSGIGYEQYF	TGTGCCAGCAGTCTAAGCGGGATCGGCTACGAGCAGTACTTC
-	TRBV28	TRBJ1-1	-	CAIQGMNTEAFF	TGTGCCATCCAGGGGATGAACACTGAAGCTTTCTTT
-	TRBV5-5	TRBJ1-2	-	CASSQDFYGYTF	TGTGCCAGCAGCCAGGACTTCTATGGCTACACCTTC
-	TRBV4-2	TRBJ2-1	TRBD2	CASSQVTSGRAYGGDEQFF	TGTGCCAGCAGCCAAGTAACTAGCGGGAGGGCCTACGGCGGGGATGAGCAGTTCTTC
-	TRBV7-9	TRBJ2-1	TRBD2	CASSQRGGPYNEQFF	TGTGCCAGCAGCCAACGGGGGGGCCCCTACAATGAGCAGTTCTTC
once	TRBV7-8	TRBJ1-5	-	CASSYSREQPQHF	TGTGCCAGCAGCTACTCGCGGGAGCAGCCCCAGCATTTT
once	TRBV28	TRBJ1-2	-	CASSPIGGVGYGYTF	TGTGCCAGCAGCCCTATAGGAGGGGTGGGCTATGGCTACACCTTC
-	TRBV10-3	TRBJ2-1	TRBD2	CAISETQTISGGSYNEQFF	TGTGCCATCAGTGAGACACAAACTATTAGCGGGGGCTCCTACAATGAGCAGTTCTTC
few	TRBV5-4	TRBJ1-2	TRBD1	CASSPARGNNYGYTF	TGTGCCAGCAGCCCCGCCAGGGGGAATAACTATGGCTACACCTTC
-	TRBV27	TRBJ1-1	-	CASSRGRGSNAMNTEAFF	TGTGCCAGCAGTAGAGGTAGGGGTAGCAATGCAATGAACACTGAAGCTTTCTTT
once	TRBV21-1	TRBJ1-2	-	CASSKGEKGRKNGYTF	TGTGCCAGCAGCAAAGGAGAAAAGGGGCGGAAGAATGGCTACACCTTC
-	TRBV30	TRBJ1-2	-	CAWRVRAPDTF	TGTGCCTGGAGGGTGCGGGCGCCCGACACCTTC
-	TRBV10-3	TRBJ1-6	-	CAIREQGGNSPLHF	TGTGCCATCAGAGAACAGGGTGGTAATTCACCCCTCCACTTT
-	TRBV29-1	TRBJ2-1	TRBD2	CSVEKRERAFDNEQFF	TGCAGCGTGGAAAAGCGGGAGAGGGCCTTCGACAATGAGCAGTTCTTC
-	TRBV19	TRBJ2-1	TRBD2	CASSYSGRRANEQFF	TGTGCCAGTAGCTATAGCGGGAGGAGGGCCAATGAGCAGTTCTTC
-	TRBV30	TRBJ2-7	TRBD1	CAWTSGQLVYEQYF	TGTGCCTGGACCTCGGGACAGTTAGTCTACGAGCAGTACTTC
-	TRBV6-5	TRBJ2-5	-	CASSQTQGPQETQYF	TGTGCCAGCAGTCAGACACAGGGACCCCAAGAGACCCAGTACTTC